The sequence of this T cell receptor beta chain was determined in a study of Ad26.COV2.S vaccination and SARS-CoV-2 variants. On the study more broadly: Donor joined the COV1001 Ad26.COV2.S trial arm. Ad26.COV2.S given intramuscularly, once or twice 56 days apart. Study results and limitations: Reported findings describe substantial breadth in spike-specific CD8+ and CD4+ T cell responses following vaccination. Vaccine recipients showed a spike-specific TCR breadth that was higher than in placebo recipients.

With regard to this clone: Antigen: not known.

The method was immunoSEQ multiplex PCR; TCRdb's version includes in-frame clones alone and lacks a portion of them. The table has around 300,000 clones, 75% to 90% seen once. CDR3 length equals 14 residues. Trimming removed 6 bases from V and 3 bases from J, with 15 bases in between. Per germline, CDR1 MNHEY and CDR2 SMNVEV (reference sequence). This sample's treatment: approximately 18 received Ad26.COV2.S at low or high dose, single or two shots; 5 received placebo; per-sample allocation not given. It was on day 63 after the first vaccine or placebo injection that samples were taken. The source was peripheral blood, collected in a trial of Ad26.COV2.S vaccine versus placebo. This TCR was sampled from a person aged 18-60 years who received the Ad26.COV2.S COVID-19 vaccine or a placebo. The rearrangement uses TRBV27 and TRBJ2-7, with a possible D match to TRBD1 (6 bases). For the CDR3, the DNA is TGTGCCAGCAGACCCACAGGGCTCCTCTACGAGCAGTACTTC. Translated: CASRPTGLLYEQYF.